Detailed here is one T cell receptor beta chain. The clone's antigen remains unknown. Qualities for individual bases were not recorded, and no much larger clone is one base off. Genomic DNA was extracted with the Qiagen DNeasy kit from unsorted PBMCs and from negatively selected CD4+ and CD8+ fractions. Amplification of TCR beta CDR3 regions was done by immunoSEQ multiplex PCR with primers that anneal to V and J segments. Amplification bias was minimized using a synthetic immune receptor repertoire, and residual bias was removed computationally after sequencing. The authors processed their data as follows. Repertoire diversity was quantified as the Shannon entropy index using custom Python scripts. Unsorted, CD4+ and CD8+ repertoires were analyzed separately, except in combined analyses where CD4+ and CD8+ sequences were merged in silico. Clonal expansion was defined as at least a 2-fold frequency increase after treatment relative to C1D1, with a pseudocount of 0.5 for undetected baseline clones. Singleton clones were defined as clones with 0 or 1 copy at C1D1, and non-singleton clones were defined as clones with 2 or more copies. Clones expanded in unsorted samples were assigned a CD4+, CD8+ or unknown annotation through matching of protein sequences in sorted samples from the same patient. Wilcoxon tests on paired samples were used to test diversity changes from C1D1 to C4D1. Sourced from immuneACCESS, this table was stored by TCRdb with only in-frame sequences that have V and J called. A share of the clones is absent; for the studies checked, an unresolved V gene accounts for under half, and the remainder has no known explanation. V and J calls and clone size come straight from that table; D and trimming were deduced from the DNA. Here the sample has over 70,000 clones; about nine tenths occur a single time. Jointly, the top ten make up approximately 2.9% of the sample.

The record originates from a study of PD-1 blockade in classical Hodgkin lymphoma (dated by TCRdb to the early 2020s). For the wider study: Nivolumab dosing was 3 mg/kg intravenously every 2 weeks, continuing until either disease progression or unacceptable toxicity. The study used CyTOF and TCR beta sequencing to define a peripheral blood immune signature of response to PD-1 blockade in classical Hodgkin lymphoma. The full study reports these points: Baseline TCR diversity was reported to be lower in newly diagnosed patients than in healthy donors and to be lower still in relapsed/refractory patients. Patients starting nivolumab less than 1 year after ASCT had lower diversity and were excluded from later analyses to avoid confounding by immune reconstitution. CD4+ but not CD8+ TCR diversity rose significantly by C4D1 (p=0.0027 vs p=0.16), most apparent in complete responders (p=0.02). Among trial patients, those achieving complete response had baseline diversity similar to that of newly diagnosed patients, while diversity was significantly lower in partial responders and progressors. The study was restricted to a single clinical trial cohort, and the causes of repertoire differences, possibly disease activity or prior therapy, were left undefined.

The time point label corresponds to: cycle 4 day 1 (C4D1), after 6 weeks of nivolumab. Relapse after autologous stem cell transplantation had occurred in all trial patients, and cohorts A, B and C were distinguished by prior brentuximab vedotin exposure. A total of under 70 patients with relapsed/refractory classical Hodgkin lymphoma made up the trial cohort, and each patient's best overall response was complete response, partial response or progressive disease. Single-agent nivolumab was administered to trial patients in the multi-cohort phase II CheckMate 205 trial. Best overall response was determined by an independent review committee according to the 2007 International Working Group response criteria. PBMCs from the trial were collected at three points: immediately before nivolumab initiation (C1D1), and during therapy at cycle 2 day 1 and cycle 4 day 1. Peripheral blood was collected in 8 mL Vacutainer Cell Preparation Tubes, from which PBMCs were isolated by centrifugation and then cryopreserved.

The sample in question was peripheral blood mononuclear cells (PBMCs), obtained before the fourth cycle of nivolumab. The clonotype was recovered from a human donor with classical Hodgkin lymphoma.

CDR3 region: CASSPGTGGYEQYF. The DNA sequence is TGTGCCAGTAGTCCCGGGACAGGGGGCTACGAGCAGTACTTC. In this chain, TRBV19 is recombined with TRBJ2-7; 11 central nucleotides agree with TRBD1. Trimming takes 5 bases off V and 3 bases off J; junction bases not matched to a gene: 3. CDR3 length: 14 amino acids, cysteine to phenylalanine. The kept DNA is CDR3 alone, 42 bases in frame from the first base. Reading the germline V gene (reference sequence) gives CDR1 LNHDA and CDR2 SQIVND.